A single sample gave rise to the 2 T cell receptor beta chains below, sequenced in a study of regulatory T cells in long-lasting Graves disease. Library construction for TCR beta used iRepertoire HTBI primers and Arm-PCR of CDR3 regions. A single record per CDR3 protein comes from TCRdb applying MiXCR to the multiplex PCR reads. The sample holds about 340,000 distinct CDR3 sequences, 15% to 20% seen once. Time point noted: persistent/refractory GD, antithyroid drugs over 5 years with positive TRAb. The TCR library was made from RNA extracted from PBMCs. Sequences were derived from peripheral blood mononuclear cells (PBMCs), sampled when the disease was refractory, from a patient treated with antithyroid drugs. These receptors were taken from a female donor with Graves disease.

This chain connects TRBV7-2 to TRBJ2-7, with D possibly matching TRBD1 (5 bases). The CDR3 totals 16 residues. V lost 1 base and J lost 1, with 14 bases in between. The germline V gene encodes CDR1 SGHTA and CDR2 FQGNSA. CDR3 sequence: CASSLGSATDSYEQYF. The CDR3 coding sequence is TGTGCCAGCAGCTTAGGTTCTGCGACAGATTCCTACGAGCAGTACTTC.

V gene TRBV7-9 combines with J gene TRBJ1-4; tentative D call: TRBD1 (6 bases). This CDR3 has 14 residues. In germline, CDR1 is SEHNR, CDR2 FQNEAQ (reference sequence). V dropped 1 base and J dropped 4 bases, with 7 bases sitting between them. CDR3 nucleotides: TGTGCCAGCAGCTTAGGGACAGATAATGAAAAACTGTTTTTT. Amino acids: CASSLGTDNEKLFF.